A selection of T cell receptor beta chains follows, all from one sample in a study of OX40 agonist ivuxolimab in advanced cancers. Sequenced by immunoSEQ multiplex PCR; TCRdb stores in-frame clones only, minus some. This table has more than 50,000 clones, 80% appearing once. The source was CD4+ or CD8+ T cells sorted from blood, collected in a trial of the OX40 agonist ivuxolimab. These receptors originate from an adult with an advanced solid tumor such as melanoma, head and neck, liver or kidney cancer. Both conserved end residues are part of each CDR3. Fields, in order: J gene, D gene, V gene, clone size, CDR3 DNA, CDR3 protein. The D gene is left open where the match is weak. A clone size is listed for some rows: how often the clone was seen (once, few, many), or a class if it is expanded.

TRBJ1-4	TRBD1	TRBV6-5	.	TGTGCCAGCAGTTACGGGACAGGTGAAAAACTGTTTTTT	CASSYGTGEKLFF
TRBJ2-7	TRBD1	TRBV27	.	TGTGCCAGCAAAAAAGGACAGGGGGACTGGGAGCAGTACTTC	CASKKGQGDWEQYF
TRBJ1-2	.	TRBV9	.	TGTGCCAGCAGCCTGAGCCATCTTGGCTACACCTTC	CASSLSHLGYTF
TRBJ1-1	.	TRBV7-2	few	TGTGCCAGCAGCTTAGAGGGCCTGGGTGGGAGCACTGAAGCTTTCTTT	CASSLEGLGGSTEAFF
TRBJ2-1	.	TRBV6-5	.	TGTGCCAGCACCGCGGACAATGAGCAGTTCTTC	CASTADNEQFF
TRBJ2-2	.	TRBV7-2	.	TGTGCCAGCAGCGGAACTAGCCATACAATCGGAGAGCTGTTTTTT	CASSGTSHTIGELFF
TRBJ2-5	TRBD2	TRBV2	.	TGTGCCAGCAGTGAAGCTGGCGGGGGGTCTTCGTCGTACTTC	CASSEAGGGSSSYF
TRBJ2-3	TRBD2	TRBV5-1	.	TGCGCCAGCAGCACACTAGCGGGGGCGGGAGATACGCAGTATTTT	CASSTLAGAGDTQYF
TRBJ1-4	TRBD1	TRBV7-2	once	TGTGCCAGCAGCTTAGGACAGGGGGCTAATGAAAAACTGTTTTTT	CASSLGQGANEKLFF
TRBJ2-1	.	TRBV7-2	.	TGTGCCAGCAGCTTATTCCCTGGACTACAATACAATGAGCAGTTCTTC	CASSLFPGLQYNEQFF
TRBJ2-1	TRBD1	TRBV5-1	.	TGCGCCAGCAGCTTGGATAGGACAGGGAAGTCCTACAATGAGCAGTTCTTC	CASSLDRTGKSYNEQFF
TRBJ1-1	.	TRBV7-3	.	TGTGCCAGAGCCGTCACAGGGCGCGCCATGAACACTGAAGCTTTCTTT	CARAVTGRAMNTEAFF
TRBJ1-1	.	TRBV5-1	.	TGCGCCAGCAGCTTGGATACGGGGGATAACACTGAAGCTTTCTTT	CASSLDTGDNTEAFF
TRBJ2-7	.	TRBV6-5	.	TGTGCCAGCAAGGTAAACGGCCCCTACGAGCAGTACTTC	CASKVNGPYEQYF
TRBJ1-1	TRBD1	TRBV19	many	TGTGCCAGTAGTATAGGTAACAGGGGTGAAGCTTTCTTT	CASSIGNRGEAFF
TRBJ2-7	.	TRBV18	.	TGTGCCAGCTCACCGACCAAAACCGGAATGAACGAAGAGCAGTACTTC	CASSPTKTGMNEEQYF
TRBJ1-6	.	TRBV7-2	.	TGTGCCAGCAGCTTACAATCTAATTCACCCCTCCACTTT	CASSLQSNSPLHF
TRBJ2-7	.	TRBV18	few	TGTGCCAGCTCACCAGAGGGGCTCTACGAGCAGTACTTC	CASSPEGLYEQYF
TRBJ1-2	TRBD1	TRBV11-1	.	TGTGCCAGCAGCCCAAACGGTGACAGGGGGCTTTATGGCTACACCTTC	CASSPNGDRGLYGYTF
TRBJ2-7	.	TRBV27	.	TGTGCCAGCAGTTCGGCTCCTTCGGAGCAGTACTTC	CASSSAPSEQYF
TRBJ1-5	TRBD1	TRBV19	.	TGTGCCAGTAGTACCCAGGGGGTGCGGGGACGGCCCCAGCATTTT	CASSTQGVRGRPQHF
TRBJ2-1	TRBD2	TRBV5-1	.	TGCGCCAGCAGTTCGATGACTAGCGGGAGGGCCTACAATGAGCAGTTCTTC	CASSSMTSGRAYNEQFF
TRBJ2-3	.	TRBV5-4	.	TGTGCCAGCAGCTTGGGGAGCACAGATACGCAGTATTTT	CASSLGSTDTQYF
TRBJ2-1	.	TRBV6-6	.	TGTGCCAGCAGTCTAGGGTTGGGTTATAGCGTTGAGCAGTTCTTC	CASSLGLGYSVEQFF
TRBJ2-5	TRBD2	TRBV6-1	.	TGTGCCAGCACGGTCGGGGGGTACCAAGAGACCCAGTACTTC	CASTVGGYQETQYF
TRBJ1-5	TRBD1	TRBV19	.	TGTGCCAGTAACGGACAGGGAGGCAATCAGCCCCAGCATTTT	CASNGQGGNQPQHF
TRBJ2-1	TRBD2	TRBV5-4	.	TGTGCCAGCAGTTTCCTAGCGGACTTATACAATGAGCAGTTCTTC	CASSFLADLYNEQFF
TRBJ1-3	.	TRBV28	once	TGTGCCAGCAGAGTTGGAAACACCATATATTTT	CASRVGNTIYF
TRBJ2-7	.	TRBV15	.	TGTGCCACCAGCAGAGATGAGGCTGACCTGGGCCTCGAGCAGTACTTC	CATSRDEADLGLEQYF
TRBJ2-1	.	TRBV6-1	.	TGTGCCAGCAGTGAGGTTTCTGGTCAGAAGCAGTTCTTC	CASSEVSGQKQFF
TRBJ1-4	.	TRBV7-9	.	TGTGCCAGCAGCTTAGGGCAGGGGAATGAAAAACTGTTTTTT	CASSLGQGNEKLFF
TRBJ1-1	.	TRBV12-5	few	TGTGCTAGTGGAAACCCCCGGGACACTGAAGCTTTCTTT	CASGNPRDTEAFF
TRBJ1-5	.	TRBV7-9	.	TGTGCCAGCAGCACGAACAGGGATCAGCCCCAGCATTTT	CASSTNRDQPQHF
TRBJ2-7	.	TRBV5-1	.	TGCGCCAGCAGCCTCAACAGGGAAATAGGCGCGAACGAGCAGTACTTC	CASSLNREIGANEQYF
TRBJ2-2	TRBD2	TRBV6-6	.	TGTGCCAGCAGTGGCTCTAGCGGGGGGAACACCGGGGAGCTGTTTTTT	CASSGSSGGNTGELFF
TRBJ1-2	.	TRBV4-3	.	TGCGCCAGCAGCCAAGAAACTAGACGTTCAAACTATGGCTACACCTTC	CASSQETRRSNYGYTF
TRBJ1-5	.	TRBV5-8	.	TGTGCCAGCAGCCCCACAGGCCACAATCAGCCCCAGCATTTT	CASSPTGHNQPQHF
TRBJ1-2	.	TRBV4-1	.	TGCGCCAGCAGCCAAGCCGTGGGGGAGGTCAATGGCTACACCTTC	CASSQAVGEVNGYTF
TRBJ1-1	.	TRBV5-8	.	TGTGCCAGCAGCTTTCGGGGCAAGAACACTGAAGCTTTCTTT	CASSFRGKNTEAFF
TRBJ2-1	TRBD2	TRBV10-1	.	TGCGCCAGCAGGCCGGGACTAGCCGCCGATGAGCAGTTCTTC	CASRPGLAADEQFF
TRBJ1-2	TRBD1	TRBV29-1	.	TGCAGCGTCGCGACGGACAGGCGTTTATATGGCTACACCTTC	CSVATDRRLYGYTF
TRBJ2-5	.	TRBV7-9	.	TGTGCCAGCAGCTCCGGGTTAGGGACCCAGTACTTC	CASSSGLGTQYF
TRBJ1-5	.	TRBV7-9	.	TGTGCCAGCAGCTACGATTCTAATCCACAGCCCCAGCATTTT	CASSYDSNPQPQHF
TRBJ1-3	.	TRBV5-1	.	TGCGCCAGCAGCGCCAGCGGGGCCGGAAACACCATATATTTT	CASSASGAGNTIYF
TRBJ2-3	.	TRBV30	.	TGTGCCATGGAGGTCACCCGCACAGATACGCAGTATTTT	CAMEVTRTDTQYF
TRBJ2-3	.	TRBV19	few	TGTGCCAGTAGTATTTGGGATACGCAGTATTTT	CASSIWDTQYF
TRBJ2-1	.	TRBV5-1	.	TGCGCCAGCAGCTCCGGAATGGGGAATGAGCAGTTCTTC	CASSSGMGNEQFF
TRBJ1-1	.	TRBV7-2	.	TGTGCCAGCAGCCCGGCCCTGGGAAGCACTGAAGCTTTCTTT	CASSPALGSTEAFF
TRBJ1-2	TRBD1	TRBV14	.	TGTGCCAGCAGCCAACAGACAGGGGGCCACTATGGCTACACCTTC	CASSQQTGGHYGYTF